The clone carrying this TCR beta chain showed up just a few times. V trimming: 2 bases; J trimming: 5 bases; junction bases outside the gene matches: 11. Germline CDR1 is SGHTA and CDR2 is FQGTGA. The CDR3 sequence is 16 residues long. Each CDR3 protein is one row after TCRdb ran MiXCR on the RT-PCR reads. The sample carries 410,000 or so distinct CDR3 sequences, roughly 17% recorded once. These data belong to a study of patients and donors after allogeneic stem cell transplantation. The sequenced sample was blood, either unsorted or a sorted T cell fraction (not recorded which). This sequence originates from a human donor who was either an allogeneic HSCT recipient or a stem cell or donor lymphocyte infusion donor (not recorded which). It is not recorded whose cells these are; they may come from a transplant donor. The chain is built from TRBV7-3 and TRBJ2-5; 7 nucleotides agree with TRBD1. CDR3 loop: CASSLGVKGAGETQYF. The CDR3 DNA follows: TGTGCCAGCAGCTTAGGCGTAAAGGGGGCCGGGGAGACCCAGTACTTC.